The 13 T cell receptor beta chains listed next were all sequenced from one sample in a study of cytomegalovirus exposure and HLA in healthy donors. It was with 60 Vbeta and 13 Jbeta primers that the PCR ran. Repertoires were generated with immunoSEQ multiplex PCR, while TCRdb's copy carries only in-frame clones and drops some. The sample holds about 190,000 clones, about 81% seen once. Source material: PBMCs. These receptors originate from a young man in good health and CMV-seronegative.

This rearrangement joins TRBV9 to TRBJ2-5, with D unclear. The V and J ends lost 0 bases and 5 bases respectively, with 8 bases between them. CDR3 length: 13 amino acids. Per the germline V gene, CDR1 is SGDLS and CDR2 is YYNGEE. CDR3 nucleotides: TGTGCCAGCAGCGTAGGGCTCACGGAGACCCAGTACTTC. This encodes CASSVGLTETQYF.

CDR3 sequence reads: CAWTNSGANVLTF. In DNA form, the CDR3 reads TGTGCCTGGACAAACTCTGGGGCCAACGTCCTGACTTTC. The J gene is TRBJ2-6, the V gene TRBV30; no firm D call. CDR1 and CDR2 from the germline V gene are GTSNPN and SVGIG (reference sequence). CDR3 size: 13 residues. Trimming shortened V by 4 bases and J by 0 bases, and 4 bases separated the two germline ends.

The V and J genes are TRBV15 and TRBJ1-2, with 7 bases aligning to TRBD1. Germline-derived CDR1 and CDR2 are LNHNV and YYDKDF (reference sequence). The CDR3 is 11 residues long. V lost 5 bases and J lost 8; bases outside the gene matches: 2. This CDR3 reads CATSRDRGYTF. As DNA, the CDR3 is TGTGCCACCAGCCGGGACAGAGGCTACACCTTC.

On this clone itself: Distinct nucleotide sequences in the sample also encode this CDR3. The chain joins TRBV5-4 to TRBJ2-3; 7 bases align to TRBD1. The V segment lost 4 bases and the J segment 10 bases; nucleotides outside the gene matches: 15. This CDR3 has 15 amino acids. Per germline, CDR1 SGHNT and CDR2 YYREEE (reference sequence). The CDR3 here is CASSRDRVNGESQYF. The CDR3 region has the DNA TGTGCCAGCAGCAGAGACAGGGTAAATGGCGAATCGCAGTATTTT.

This clone came up once. This rearrangement joins TRBV5-6 to TRBJ2-3; D is possibly TRBD2 (5 bases). The V and J ends lost 4 bases and 0 bases respectively, with 18 bases between them. The CDR3 sequence is 17 residues long. The germline V gene encodes CDR1 SGHDT and CDR2 YYEEEE. The CDR3 nucleotides are TGTGCCAGCAGCCTAACCGGGATCGGAGGTAGCACAGATACGCAGTATTTT. This gives the protein CASSLTGIGGSTDTQYF.

The chain couples TRBV13 to TRBJ2-7; D gene unclear. CDR1 PRHDT and CDR2 FYEKMQ come from the germline V gene (reference sequence). V was clipped by 2 bases and J by 7 bases, with 18 bases between them. The length of the CDR3 is 15 residues. CDR3 sequence (DNA): TGTGCCAGCAGCTTAATACAACAGACGCTTGGGGAGCAGTACTTC. Its translation: CASSLIQQTLGEQYF. Combining the CDR3 with reference TRBV13 and TRBJ2-7 gives the whole variable domain AAGVIQSPRHLIKEKRETATLKCYPIPRHDTVYWYQQGPGQDPQFLISFYEKMQSDKGSIPDRFSAQQFSDYHSELNMSSLELGDSALYFCASSLIQQTLGEQYFGPGTRLTVT.

The chain has TRBV27 and TRBJ1-2, with TRBD1 matching 8 bases. This CDR3 has 13 amino acids. CDR1 and CDR2 from the germline V gene are MNHEY and SMNVEV (reference sequence). The trim removed 6 bases at V and 3 bases at J, leaving 3 bases unmatched. CDR3 amino acids: CASSGQGDYGYTF. The CDR3 DNA reads TGTGCCAGCAGCGGACAGGGAGACTATGGCTACACCTTC.

This chain links TRBV5-1 with TRBJ1-1; no firm D call. The germline CDR1 and CDR2 sequences are SGHRS and YFSETQ. The CDR3 is 14 residues long. V was pared by 2 bases and J by 0 bases, with 8 bases between. The CDR3, as DNA: TGCGCCAGCAGCTTTAACACAATGAACACTGAAGCTTTCTTT. Encoded protein: CASSFNTMNTEAFF.

V gene TRBV15 combines with J gene TRBJ2-3, with D perhaps TRBD1 (6 bases). CDR3 size: 14 residues. Germline CDR1 reads LNHNV; CDR2 reads YYDKDF (reference sequence). Trimming stripped 8 bases from V and 1 base from J, with 13 bases between. DNA for the CDR3: TGTGCCACCTCATCCCACAGGGGCACAGATACGCAGTATTTT. Translating gives CATSSHRGTDTQYF.

The chain is built from TRBV18 and TRBJ2-5; TRBD2 agrees at 8 bases. The CDR3 has 15 amino acids. The V segment lost 1 base and the J segment 4 bases; nucleotides outside the gene matches: 5. From germline, CDR1 is KGHSH and CDR2 LQKENI. DNA of the CDR3: TGTGCCAGCTCACCACTAGCGGGACGGACAGAGACCCAGTACTTC. This gives the protein CASSPLAGRTETQYF.

This clone was observed a single time. V gene TRBV5-3 combines with J gene TRBJ1-6; unclear D gene. TRBV5-3 is placed among ORFs of uncertain function. The CDR3 length is 13 residues. V lost 0 bases and J lost 10, with 8 bases in between. CDR3 residues: CARSLGPGSPLHF. The CDR3, as DNA: TGTGCCAGAAGCTTGGGCCCGGGGTCACCCCTCCACTTT.

This sequence joins TRBV7-8 and TRBJ1-3; D possibly corresponds to TRBD1 (6 bases). Germline V lookup: CDR1 SGHVS, CDR2 FQNEAQ. The CDR3 totals 15 residues. V dropped 5 bases and J dropped 4 bases, with 15 bases sitting between them. CDR3 sequence (DNA): TGTGCCAGCAGCCCCACGACAGGCTTGGGAAACACCATATATTTT. It encodes CASSPTTGLGNTIYF.

As DNA, the CDR3 is TGTGCCAGCAGCTTAGCCAGAGGGACAGGGGACTCCTACGAGCAGTACTTC. Protein product: CASSLARGTGDSYEQYF. The chain has TRBV7-8 and TRBJ2-7; 10 positions match TRBD1. The CDR3 consists of 17 residues. Germline-derived CDR1 and CDR2 are SGHVS and FQNEAQ. V lost 0 bases, J lost 0 bases, and 5 bases stayed unmatched.